This T cell receptor (beta chain) was sequenced in a study of T-cell memory formation after mild COVID-19. Points from the study as a whole: Contracting clones from day 15 to 85 had balanced CD4/CD8; later expanders favoured CD4+. Shrinking CD4+ clones were chiefly CM and EM; CD8+ ones were chiefly EMRA. Pre-infection memory held some responding clones, suggesting pre-existing cross-reactive T cells responded.

This clonotype was detected only a few times. Its target is not known. Germline V gene lookup returns CDR1 GTSNPN and CDR2 SVGIG (reference sequence). This CDR3 comprises 17 residues. TCRdb independently ran MiXCR on the 5' RACE reads; one entry per CDR3 protein. The data show 200,000 or so distinct CDR3 sequences, with around 18% seen just once and 2.4% held by the top ten. The sample taken for sequencing was PBMCs or a T cell subset sorted from them (not recorded which). This chain connects TRBV30 to TRBJ2-1; D unclear. The receptor was derived from an adult woman who had mild COVID-19 (a few samples of this study predate the infection). Cell type and time point are not known. The chain's CDR3 is CAALRVTLEVAYNEQFF. CDR3 in DNA: TGTGCTGCGTTAAGGGTGACCCTGGAAGTAGCCTACAATGAGCAGTTCTTC.